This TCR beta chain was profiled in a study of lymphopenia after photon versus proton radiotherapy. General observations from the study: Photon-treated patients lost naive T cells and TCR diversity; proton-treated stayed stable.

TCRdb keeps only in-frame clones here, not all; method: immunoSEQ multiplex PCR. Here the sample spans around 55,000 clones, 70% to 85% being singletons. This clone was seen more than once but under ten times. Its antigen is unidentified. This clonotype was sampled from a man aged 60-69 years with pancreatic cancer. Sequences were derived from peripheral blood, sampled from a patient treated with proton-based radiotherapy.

The CDR3 bases are TGTGCCAGCAGCTTAGACGGGGCTAGCGGGCGGGGGTTCAGAAATGAGCAGTTCTTC. Translated, it gives CASSLDGASGRGFRNEQFF. The chain carries TRBV7-2 and TRBJ2-1; TRBD2 agrees at 8 bases. Trimming removed 1 base from V and 7 bases from J; junction bases left unmatched: 18. This CDR3 comprises 19 residues. CDR1 is SGHTA, CDR2 FQGNSA, per germline.